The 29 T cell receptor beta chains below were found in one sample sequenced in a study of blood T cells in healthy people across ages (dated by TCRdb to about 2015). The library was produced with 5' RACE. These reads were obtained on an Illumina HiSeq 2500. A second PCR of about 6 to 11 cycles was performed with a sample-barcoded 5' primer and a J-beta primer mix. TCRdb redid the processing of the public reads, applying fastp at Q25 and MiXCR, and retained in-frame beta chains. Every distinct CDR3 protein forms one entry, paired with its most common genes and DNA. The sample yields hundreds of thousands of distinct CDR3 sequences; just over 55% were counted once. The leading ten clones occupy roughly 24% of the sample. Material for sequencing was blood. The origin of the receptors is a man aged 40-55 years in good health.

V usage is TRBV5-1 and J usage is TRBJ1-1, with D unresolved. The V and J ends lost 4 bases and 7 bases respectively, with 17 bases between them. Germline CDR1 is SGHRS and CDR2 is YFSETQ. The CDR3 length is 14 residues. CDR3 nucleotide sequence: TGCGCCAGCAGCCTGATTGGTCGGAGAAGTGAAGCTTTCTTT. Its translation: CASSLIGRRSEAFF.

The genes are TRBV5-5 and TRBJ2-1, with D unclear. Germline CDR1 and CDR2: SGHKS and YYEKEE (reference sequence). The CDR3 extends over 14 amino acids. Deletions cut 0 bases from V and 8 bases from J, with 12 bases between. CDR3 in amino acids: CASSLAFRVHEQFF. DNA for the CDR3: TGTGCCAGCAGCTTGGCCTTTAGGGTCCATGAGCAGTTCTTC.

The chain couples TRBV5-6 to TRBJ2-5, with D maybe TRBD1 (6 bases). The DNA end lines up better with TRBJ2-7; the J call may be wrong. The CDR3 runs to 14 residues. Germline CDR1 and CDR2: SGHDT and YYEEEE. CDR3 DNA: TGTGCCAGCAGCGTAGGCCGGGACAACTACGAGCAGTACTTC. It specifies CASSVGRDNYEQYF.

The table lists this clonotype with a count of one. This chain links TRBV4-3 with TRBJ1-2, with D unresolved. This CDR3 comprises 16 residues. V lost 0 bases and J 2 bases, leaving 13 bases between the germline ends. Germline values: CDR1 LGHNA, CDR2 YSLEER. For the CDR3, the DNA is TGCGCCAGCAGCCAAGAGGTCAGGAGTAGAAACTATGGCTACACCTTC. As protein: CASSQEVRSRNYGYTF.

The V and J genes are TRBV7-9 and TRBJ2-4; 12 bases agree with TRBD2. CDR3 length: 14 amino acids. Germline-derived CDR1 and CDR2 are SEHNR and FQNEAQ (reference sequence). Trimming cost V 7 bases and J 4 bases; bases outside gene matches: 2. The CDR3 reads CASTLAGGKNIQYF. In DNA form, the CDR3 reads TGTGCCAGCACACTAGCGGGAGGTAAAAACATTCAGTACTTC. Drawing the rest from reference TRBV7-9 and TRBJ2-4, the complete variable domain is DTGVSQNPRHKITKRGQNVTFRCDPISEHNRLYWYRQTLGQGPEFLTYFQNEAQLEKSRLLSDRFSAERPKGSFSTLEIQRTEQGDSAMYLCASTLAGGKNIQYFGAGTRLSVL.

The CDR3 loop reads CASSEGPGLAGVGWKFF. The CDR3 nucleotides read TGTGCCAGCAGCGAGGGGCCGGGACTAGCGGGAGTTGGCTGGAAGTTCTTC. This chain joins TRBV9 and TRBJ2-1; 14 bases line up with TRBD2. The CDR3 covers 17 residues. Germline V gene data show CDR1 as SGDLS and CDR2 as YYNGEE. V dropped 3 bases and J dropped 14; count of bases not matched to a gene: 16.

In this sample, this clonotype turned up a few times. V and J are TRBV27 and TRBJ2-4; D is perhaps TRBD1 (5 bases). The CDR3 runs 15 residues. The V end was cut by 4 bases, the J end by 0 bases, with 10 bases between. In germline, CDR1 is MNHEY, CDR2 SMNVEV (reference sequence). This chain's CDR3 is CASSSPTVAKNIQYF. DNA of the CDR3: TGTGCCAGCAGTTCCCCGACAGTAGCCAAAAACATTCAGTACTTC.

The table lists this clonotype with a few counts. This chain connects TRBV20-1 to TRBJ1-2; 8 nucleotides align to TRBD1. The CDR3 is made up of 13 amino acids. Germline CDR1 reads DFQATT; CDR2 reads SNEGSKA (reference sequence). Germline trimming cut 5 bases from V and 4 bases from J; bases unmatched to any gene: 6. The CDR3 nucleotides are TGCAGTGCTTGGACAGGGATGGGCTATGGCTACACCTTC. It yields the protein CSAWTGMGYGYTF.

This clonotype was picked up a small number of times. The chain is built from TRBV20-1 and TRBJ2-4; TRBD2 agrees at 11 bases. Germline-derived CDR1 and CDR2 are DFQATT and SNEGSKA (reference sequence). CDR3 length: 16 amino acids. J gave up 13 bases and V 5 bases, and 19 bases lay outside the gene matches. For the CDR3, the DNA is TGCAGTGCTTCAATTCCGGGACTAGCGGTCGGGGGGGAGCAGTACTTC. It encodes CSASIPGLAVGGEQYF.

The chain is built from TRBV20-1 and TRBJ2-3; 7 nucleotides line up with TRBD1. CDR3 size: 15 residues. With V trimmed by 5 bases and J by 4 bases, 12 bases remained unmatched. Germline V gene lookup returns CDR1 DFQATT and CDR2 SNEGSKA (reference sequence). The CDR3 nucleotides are TGCAGTGCTGGCAGACAGGGAGTCCACTCAGATACGCAGTATTTT. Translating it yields CSAGRQGVHSDTQYF.

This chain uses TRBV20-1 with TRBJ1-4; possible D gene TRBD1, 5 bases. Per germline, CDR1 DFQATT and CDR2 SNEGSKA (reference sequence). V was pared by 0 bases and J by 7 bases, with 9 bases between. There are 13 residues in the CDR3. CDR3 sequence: CSAREGPAEKLFF. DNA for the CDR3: TGCAGTGCTAGAGAGGGGCCAGCTGAAAAACTGTTTTTT.

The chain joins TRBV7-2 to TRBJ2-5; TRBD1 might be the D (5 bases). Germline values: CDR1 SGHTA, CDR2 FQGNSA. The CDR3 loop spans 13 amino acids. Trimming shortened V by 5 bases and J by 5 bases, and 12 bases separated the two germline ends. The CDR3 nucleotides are TGTGCCAGCAGCCGTAGGGGTTGGGAGACCCAGTACTTC. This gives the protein CASSRRGWETQYF.

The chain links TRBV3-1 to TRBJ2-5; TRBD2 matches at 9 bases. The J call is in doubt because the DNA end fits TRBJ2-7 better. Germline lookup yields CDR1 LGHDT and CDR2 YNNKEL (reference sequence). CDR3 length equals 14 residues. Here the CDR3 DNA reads TGTGCCAGCAGCCCCTTAGCGGGAGCGGCCGAGCAGTACTTC. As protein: CASSPLAGAAEQYF.

Written as DNA, the CDR3 is TGTGCCAGCAGTGACTCCGGGACAGGGGGAGATGAGCAGTTCTTC. Protein product: CASSDSGTGGDEQFF. The rearrangement links TRBV6-4 to TRBJ2-1; 11 bases fit TRBD1. The CDR3 extends over 15 amino acids. The trim removed 0 bases at V and 8 bases at J, leaving 3 bases unmatched. CDR1 is MRHNA and CDR2 is SNTAGT in the germline V gene.

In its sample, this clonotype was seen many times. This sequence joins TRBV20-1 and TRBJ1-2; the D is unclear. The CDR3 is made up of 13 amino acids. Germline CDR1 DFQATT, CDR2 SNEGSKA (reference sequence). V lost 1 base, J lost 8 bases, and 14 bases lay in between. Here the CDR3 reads CSARVGDRVGYTF. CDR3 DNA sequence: TGCAGTGCTAGAGTGGGCGATAGGGTGGGCTACACCTTC.

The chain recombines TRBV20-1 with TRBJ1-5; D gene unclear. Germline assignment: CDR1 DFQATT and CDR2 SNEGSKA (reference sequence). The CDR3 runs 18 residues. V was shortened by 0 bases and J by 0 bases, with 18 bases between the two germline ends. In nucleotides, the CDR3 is TGCAGTGCTAGAGATGAGGGCTTTCGGGTGTATAGCAATCAGCCCCAGCATTTT. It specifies CSARDEGFRVYSNQPQHF.

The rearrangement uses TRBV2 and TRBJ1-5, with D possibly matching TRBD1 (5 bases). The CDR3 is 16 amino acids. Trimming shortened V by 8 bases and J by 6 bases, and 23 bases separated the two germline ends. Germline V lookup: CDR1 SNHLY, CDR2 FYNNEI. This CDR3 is CASSGAGLQLGQPQHF. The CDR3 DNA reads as TGTGCCAGCTCCGGGGCAGGGCTCCAATTAGGTCAGCCCCAGCATTTT.

CDR3 DNA sequence: TGCAGTGCTAGAGATCCCAGGAGGGACAGCCGTAATGAAAAACTGTTTTTT. This encodes CSARDPRRDSRNEKLFF. The V call is TRBV20-1, the J call TRBJ1-4; 7 bases fit TRBD1. The J segment lost 4 bases and the V segment lost 0 bases, leaving 11 bases of the junction unmatched. Germline V gives CDR1 DFQATT, CDR2 SNEGSKA (reference sequence). The CDR3 consists of 17 residues.

For the CDR3, the DNA is TGCGCCAGCAGCCAAGATGGGTCCGGGACAGGGGTCCGTGGCTACACCTTC. Its protein is CASSQDGSGTGVRGYTF. The gene calls are TRBV4-3 and TRBJ1-2; 10 nucleotides match TRBD1. The germline V gene has CDR1 LGHNA and CDR2 YSLEER. The CDR3 loop spans 17 amino acids. V was clipped by 0 bases and J by 7 bases; unmatched bases: 11.

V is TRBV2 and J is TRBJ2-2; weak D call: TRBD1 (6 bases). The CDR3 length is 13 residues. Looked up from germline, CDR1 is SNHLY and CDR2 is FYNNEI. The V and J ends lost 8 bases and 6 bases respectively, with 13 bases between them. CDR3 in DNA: TGTGCCAGCGTAAGACAGGCCCCCGGGGAGCTGTTTTTT. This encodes CASVRQAPGELFF.

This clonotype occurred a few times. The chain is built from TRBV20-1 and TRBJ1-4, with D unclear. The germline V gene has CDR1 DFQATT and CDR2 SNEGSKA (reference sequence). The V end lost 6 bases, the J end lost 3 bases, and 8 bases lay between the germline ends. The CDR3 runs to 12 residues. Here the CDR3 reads CSARGPNEKLFF. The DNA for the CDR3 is TGCAGTGCCCGAGGTCCTAATGAAAAACTGTTTTTT.

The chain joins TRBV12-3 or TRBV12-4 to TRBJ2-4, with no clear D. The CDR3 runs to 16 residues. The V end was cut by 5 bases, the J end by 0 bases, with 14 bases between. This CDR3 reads CASSPWGAVAKNIQYF. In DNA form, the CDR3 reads TGTGCCAGCAGTCCGTGGGGTGCCGTAGCCAAAAACATTCAGTACTTC.

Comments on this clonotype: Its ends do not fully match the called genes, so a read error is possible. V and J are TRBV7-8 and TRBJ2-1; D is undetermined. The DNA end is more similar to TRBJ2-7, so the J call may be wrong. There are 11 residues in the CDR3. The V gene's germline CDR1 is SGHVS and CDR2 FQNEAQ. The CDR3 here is CAGSLVYEQYF. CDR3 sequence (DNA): TGTGCCGGCAGCTTGGTCTACGAGCAGTACTTC.

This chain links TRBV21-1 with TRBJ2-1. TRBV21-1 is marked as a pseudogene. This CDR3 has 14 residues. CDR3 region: CASSKEQAMDEQFF. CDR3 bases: TGTGCCAGCAGCAAAGAGCAGGCTATGGACGAGCAGTTCTTC.

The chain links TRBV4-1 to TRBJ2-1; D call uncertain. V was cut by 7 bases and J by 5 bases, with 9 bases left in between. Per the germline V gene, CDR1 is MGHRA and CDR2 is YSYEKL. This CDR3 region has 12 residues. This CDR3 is CASNLSHNEQFF. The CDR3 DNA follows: TGCGCCAGCAACTTAAGTCACAATGAGCAGTTCTTC.

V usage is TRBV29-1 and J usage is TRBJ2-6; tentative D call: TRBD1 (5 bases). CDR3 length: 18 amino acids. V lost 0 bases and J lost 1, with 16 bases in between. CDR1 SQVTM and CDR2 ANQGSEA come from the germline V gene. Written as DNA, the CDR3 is TGCAGCGTTGAAGATGGGCGGCAGGGAACTTCTGGGGCCAACGTCCTGACTTTC. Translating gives CSVEDGRQGTSGANVLTF.

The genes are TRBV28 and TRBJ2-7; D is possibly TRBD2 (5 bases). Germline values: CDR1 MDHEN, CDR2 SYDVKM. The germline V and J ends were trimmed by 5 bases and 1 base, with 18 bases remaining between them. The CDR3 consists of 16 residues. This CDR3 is CASSPQRAAGSYEQYF. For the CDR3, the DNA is TGTGCCAGCAGTCCCCAGAGGGCAGCTGGGTCCTACGAGCAGTACTTC.

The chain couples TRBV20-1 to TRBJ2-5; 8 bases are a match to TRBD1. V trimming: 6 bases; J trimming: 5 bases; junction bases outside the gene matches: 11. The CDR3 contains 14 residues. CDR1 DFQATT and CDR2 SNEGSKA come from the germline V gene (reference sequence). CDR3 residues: CSAGKQGAGETQYF. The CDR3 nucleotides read TGCAGTGCCGGAAAGCAGGGGGCAGGGGAGACCCAGTACTTC.

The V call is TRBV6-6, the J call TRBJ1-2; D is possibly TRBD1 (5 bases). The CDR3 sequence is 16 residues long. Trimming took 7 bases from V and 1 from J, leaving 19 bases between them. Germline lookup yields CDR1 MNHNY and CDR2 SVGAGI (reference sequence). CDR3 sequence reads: CASNKLGLNINYGYTF. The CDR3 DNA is TGTGCCAGCAACAAGTTGGGACTGAATATTAACTATGGCTACACCTTC.